One and the same sample provided the 32 T cell receptor beta chains below, sequenced in a study of regulatory T cells in long-lasting Graves disease. Stated time point: newly diagnosed GD, antithyroid drugs for less than 3 months. PBMC RNA was the source of the TCR library. The TCR beta library used iRepertoire HTBI primers with Arm-PCR amplification of CDR3. TCRdb independently ran MiXCR on the multiplex PCR reads; one entry per CDR3 protein. Of 550,000 to 650,000 distinct CDR3 sequences listed, 15% to 20% are singletons. The same sample was also studied in work on T cells in Graves' hyperthyroidism and ophthalmopathy.

Sequences were derived from peripheral blood mononuclear cells (PBMCs), sampled at new diagnosis, from a patient treated with antithyroid drugs. Source of these receptors: a man between 18 and 35 years old with Graves disease.

As for this clonotype: Given a much more abundant clone one base away, this may be a read error. The chain combines TRBV7-9 with TRBJ1-6; D is undetermined. The V end lost 7 bases, the J end lost 9 bases, and 19 bases lay between the germline ends. Germline lookup yields CDR1 SEHNR and CDR2 FQNEAQ (reference sequence). This CDR3 has 15 amino acids. The CDR3 here is CASNPHSGIVSPLHF. The CDR3 bases are TGTGCCAGCAACCCCCATTCGGGTATAGTTTCACCCCTCCACTTT.

This clonotype was observed many times. This CDR3 is CASSEIPLAGVYEQYF. In nucleotides, the CDR3 is TGTGCCAGCAGTGAAATCCCCCTAGCGGGAGTTTACGAGCAGTACTTC. The chain couples TRBV2 to TRBJ2-7; 10 nucleotides agree with TRBD2. The CDR3 runs to 16 residues. The V segment lost 2 bases and the J segment 4 bases; nucleotides outside the gene matches: 8. CDR1 is SNHLY, CDR2 FYNNEI, per germline.

Comment on this clonotype: The CDR3 does not close with the conserved phenylalanine or tryptophan, likely indicating a read error. This chain joins TRBV6-5 and TRBJ1-5, with unresolved D. Germline values: CDR1 MNHEY, CDR2 SVGAGI. The ends were cut back, 4 bases at V and 3 bases at J, with 10 bases in the middle. CDR3 length equals 14 residues. CDR3 nucleotide sequence: TGTGCCAGCAGTTCTTCCAGCCTCAATCAGCCCCAGCATCTT. Translated: CASSSSSLNQPQHL.

A few counts support this clonotype. This chain joins TRBV2 and TRBJ2-3, with 13 bases lining up with TRBD2. Germline-derived CDR1 and CDR2 are SNHLY and FYNNEI. J gave up 15 bases and V 5 bases, and 11 bases lay outside the gene matches. The CDR3 extends over 14 amino acids. This CDR3 reads CASSNPRLAGGQYF. CDR3 DNA sequence: TGTGCCAGCAGTAACCCTCGACTAGCGGGAGGACAATATTTT.

Comment on this clonotype: The conserved final phenylalanine or tryptophan is absent from the CDR3, which likely points to a read error. Here the CDR3 reads CASGLDNSYEQYS. CDR3 bases: TGTGCTAGTGGTTTGGACAACTCCTACGAGCAGTACTCC. The chain combines TRBV12-5 with TRBJ2-7; D call uncertain. V lost 1 base and J 0 bases, leaving 4 bases between the germline ends. This CDR3 region has 13 residues. The V gene's germline CDR1 is LGHNT and CDR2 FRNRAP.

This clonotype was seen ten or more times. This chain connects TRBV9 to TRBJ2-7, with D tentatively TRBD2 (5 bases). Trimming removed 0 bases from V and 5 bases from J, with 9 bases in between. The CDR3 spans 13 residues. The V gene's germline CDR1 is SGDLS and CDR2 YYNGEE. The DNA for the CDR3 is TGTGCCAGCAGCGTAGGGGCGGGCGACGAGCAGTACTTC. It translates to CASSVGAGDEQYF.

To note about this clonotype: The junction does not match germline at one end; this may be a read error. The J gene is TRBJ2-7, the V gene TRBV18; no definite D call. In germline, CDR1 is KGHSH, CDR2 LQKENI. The CDR3 is 13 residues long. CDR3 nucleotide sequence: TGTGCCAACTCACCAAGCGACAACTACGAGCAGTACTTC. Residues: CANSPSDNYEQYF.

The V and J genes are TRBV19 and TRBJ2-7; 7 positions agree with TRBD2. CDR1 is LNHDA, CDR2 SQIVND, per germline (reference sequence). The V and J ends lost 5 bases and 2 bases, in that order; junction bases with no gene match: 12. This CDR3 has 16 residues. CDR3 nucleotides: TGTGCCAGTAGTGCACGCGGGAGAGGGACTCCCTACGAGCAGTACTTC. Its translation: CASSARGRGTPYEQYF.

In this sample, this clonotype turned up once. V is TRBV28 and J is TRBJ2-5, with 7 bases aligning to TRBD1. Germline CDR1 reads MDHEN; CDR2 reads SYDVKM. V lost 5 bases to trimming and J lost 5 bases; unmatched junction nucleotides: 14. The CDR3 length is 16 residues. The CDR3 DNA reads TGTGCCAGCAGTGACCTGACAGGGCGGCAGGCGGAGACCCAGTACTTC. It translates to CASSDLTGRQAETQYF.

This clonotype was counted only a few times. This chain joins TRBV10-3 and TRBJ2-7; 8 positions agree with TRBD1. The V gene end was trimmed by 0 bases and the J gene end by 6 bases; junction bases not matched to a gene: 13. Germline V lookup: CDR1 ENHRY, CDR2 SYGVKD. This CDR3 region has 17 residues. CDR3 sequence: CAISESSRATGESEQYF. The DNA for the CDR3 is TGTGCCATCAGTGAGTCCAGCCGAGCGACAGGGGAAAGCGAGCAGTACTTC.

This clonotype was seen at least ten times. The gene calls are TRBV12-3 or TRBV12-4 and TRBJ1-5; 7 bases align to TRBD1. V trimming: 6 bases; J trimming: 4 bases; junction bases outside the gene matches: 3. The CDR3 totals 13 residues. CDR3 region: CASSADRNQPQHF. CDR3 in DNA: TGTGCCAGCAGCGCGGACAGGAATCAGCCCCAGCATTTT.

This clonotype was recorded a few times. The chain uses TRBV6-9 and TRBJ2-5; the D is unclear. The CDR3 extends over 14 amino acids. The germline V gene has CDR1 MNHGY and CDR2 SVAAGI. V was clipped by 3 bases and J by 2 bases, with 10 bases between them. CDR3 amino acids: CASSYLRQQETQYF. DNA of the CDR3: TGTGCCAGCAGTTACCTTCGTCAGCAAGAGACCCAGTACTTC.

The chain uses TRBV9 and TRBJ2-1; no firm D call. V lost 3 bases to trimming and J lost 6 bases, with 7 bases between them. The germline V gene has CDR1 SGDLS and CDR2 YYNGEE. There are 12 residues in the CDR3. CDR3 protein: CASSGNLNEQFF. For the CDR3, the DNA is TGTGCCAGCAGCGGCAACCTCAATGAGCAGTTCTTC.

This chain uses TRBV28 with TRBJ1-1, with D possibly TRBD1 on 5 matching bases. Germline lookup yields CDR1 MDHEN and CDR2 SYDVKM. V was cut by 6 bases and J by 4 bases, with 15 bases left in between. This CDR3 comprises 14 residues. The CDR3 DNA is TGTGCCAGCAGCCCGACCCGGGGGGGCACTGAAGCTTTCTTT. Its protein is CASSPTRGGTEAFF.

The chain joins TRBV10-3 to TRBJ1-5; D gene uncertain. This CDR3 region has 12 residues. The V and J ends lost 0 bases and 7 bases respectively, with 4 bases between them. Germline lookup yields CDR1 ENHRY and CDR2 SYGVKD. DNA for the CDR3: TGTGCCATCAGTGAGTCAATCCAGCCCCAGCATTTT. It translates to CAISESIQPQHF.

This clonotype was detected a few times. This rearrangement joins TRBV28 to TRBJ1-2; 7 nucleotides align to TRBD1. V shed 3 bases, J shed 8 bases, and the junction held 12 bases outside the gene matches. The germline gives CDR1 MDHEN, CDR2 SYDVKM. This CDR3 is 15 amino acids long. CDR3 sequence: CASSLLQDRKEGYTF. The CDR3 DNA reads TGTGCCAGCAGTTTGTTACAGGACAGGAAGGAAGGCTACACCTTC.

This clonotype was picked up a small number of times. The chain has TRBV15 and TRBJ2-7, with D unresolved. V lost 3 bases to trimming and J lost 0 bases, with 15 bases between them. This CDR3 is built from 16 residues. Germline CDR1 is LNHNV and CDR2 is YYDKDF (reference sequence). The CDR3 sequence: CATSSRSAPYSYEQYF. In nucleotides, the CDR3 is TGTGCCACCAGCAGCCGATCGGCACCGTACTCCTACGAGCAGTACTTC. Full variable domain (rest looked up from reference TRBV15 and TRBJ2-7): DAMVIQNPRYQVTQFGKPVTLSCSQTLNHNVMYWYQQKSSQAPKLLFHYYDKDFNNEADTPDNFQSRRPNTSFCFLDIRSPGLGDTAMYLCATSSRSAPYSYEQYFGPGTRLTVT.

This rearrangement joins TRBV4-1 to TRBJ1-4, with a weak D call TRBD1 (5 bases). Trimming removed 1 base from V and 5 bases from J, with 5 bases in between. The CDR3 is 13 residues long. Germline values: CDR1 MGHRA, CDR2 YSYEKL. The chain's CDR3 is CASSQGGNEKLFF. The CDR3 DNA reads TGCGCCAGCAGCCAAGGGGGGAATGAAAAACTGTTTTTT.

This clonotype was counted a few times. The J gene is TRBJ2-7, the V gene TRBV28; TRBD2 matches at 7 bases. Germline trimming cut 1 base from V and 0 bases from J; bases unmatched to any gene: 12. The germline gives CDR1 MDHEN, CDR2 SYDVKM. The CDR3 spans 18 residues. In DNA form, the CDR3 reads TGTGCCAGCAGTTTATCGCCCCGCGGGGGAGGGAGCTCCTACGAGCAGTACTTC. Protein sequence: CASSLSPRGGGSSYEQYF.

This clonotype was recorded many times. The rearrangement links TRBV28 to TRBJ2-1; 8 nucleotides line up with TRBD2. From germline, CDR1 is MDHEN and CDR2 SYDVKM. The V gene end was trimmed by 5 bases and the J gene end by 2 bases; junction bases not matched to a gene: 17. The length of the CDR3 is 19 residues. CDR3 sequence: CASSLTGTRRDPTYNEQFF. The CDR3 nucleotides are TGTGCCAGCAGTCTAACCGGGACTAGAAGAGATCCTACCTACAATGAGCAGTTCTTC.

There are many counts of this clonotype. V usage is TRBV7-3 and J usage is TRBJ1-2; possible D gene TRBD1, 6 bases. The CDR3 spans 17 residues. The ends were cut back, 4 bases at V and 2 bases at J, with 20 bases in the middle. The germline CDR1 and CDR2 sequences are SGHTA and FQGTGA. CDR3 in amino acids: CASSSPGAFGANYGYTF. CDR3 nucleotide sequence: TGTGCCAGCAGCTCCCCGGGGGCTTTTGGGGCGAACTATGGCTACACCTTC.

This clonotype was seen only a few times. The chain recombines TRBV5-1 with TRBJ2-5; tentative D call: TRBD1 (6 bases). Germline V gene lookup returns CDR1 SGHRS and CDR2 YFSETQ. This CDR3 comprises 14 residues. Trimming left V 4 bases short and J 4 bases short, with 14 bases between. The CDR3 bases are TGCGCCAGCAGCCCGCCAGGGGCGAGAGAGACCCAGTACTTC. It specifies CASSPPGARETQYF. The whole variable domain, filled in from reference TRBV5-1 and TRBJ2-5, reads KAGVTQTPRYLIKTRGQQVTLSCSPISGHRSVSWYQQTPGQGLQFLFEYFSETQRNKGNFPGRFSGRQFSNSRSEMNVSTLELGDSALYLCASSPPGARETQYFGPGTRLLVL.

This clonotype was seen ten or more times. The V call is TRBV7-9, the J call TRBJ2-1; 7 nucleotides agree with TRBD1. This CDR3 spans 16 amino acids. The V segment lost 2 bases and the J segment 4 bases; nucleotides outside the gene matches: 8. Germline CDR1 and CDR2: SEHNR and FQNEAQ (reference sequence). The CDR3 is CASSLRGLADYNEQFF. Here the CDR3 DNA reads TGTGCCAGCAGCTTAAGGGGGCTAGCTGATTACAATGAGCAGTTCTTC. The full variable domain, with the rest looked up from reference TRBV7-9 and TRBJ2-1, is DTGVSQNPRHKITKRGQNVTFRCDPISEHNRLYWYRQTLGQGPEFLTYFQNEAQLEKSRLLSDRFSAERPKGSFSTLEIQRTEQGDSAMYLCASSLRGLADYNEQFFGPGTRLTVL.

Only a few counts were recorded for this clonotype. With a much larger clone just one base away, this may be a read error. The genes are TRBV30 and TRBJ2-7; maybe TRBD2 (5 bases). Deletions cut 0 bases from V and 3 bases from J, with 12 bases between. The CDR3 runs to 14 residues. Germline assignment: CDR1 GTSNPN and CDR2 SVGIG (reference sequence). The CDR3, as DNA: TGTGCCTGGAGTGTAGGCGGGTCACTCTACGAGCAGTACTTC. This translates into CAWSVGGSLYEQYF.

This rearrangement joins TRBV6-2 or TRBV6-3 to TRBJ2-6; no definite D call. The CDR3 contains 15 residues. V was trimmed by 8 bases and J by 0 bases, leaving 11 bases between them. Germline V gene data show CDR1 as MNHEY and CDR2 as SVGEGT. In DNA, the CDR3 is TGTGCCAGCTCTTCCCAGCACTCTGGGGCCAACGTCCTGACTTTC. It translates to CASSSQHSGANVLTF.

This clonotype came up many times. The CDR3 reads CASSEEGSTEAFF. The DNA of the CDR3 is TGTGCCAGCAGTGAAGAGGGGAGCACTGAAGCTTTCTTT. The chain links TRBV2 to TRBJ1-1; maybe TRBD1 (5 bases). V shed 1 base and J shed 4 bases, with 7 bases lying between them. The CDR3 has 13 residues. Per the germline V gene, CDR1 is SNHLY and CDR2 is FYNNEI.

The V call is TRBV7-3, the J call TRBJ1-1; D remains unclear. Deletions cut 1 base from V and 4 bases from J, with 16 bases between. CDR1 and CDR2 (germline): SGHTA, FQGTGA. This CDR3 is 16 amino acids long. In DNA, the CDR3 is TGTGCCAGCAGCTTAAAAAATCCGGGTCTGGGCACTGAAGCTTTCTTT. Translated: CASSLKNPGLGTEAFF. The full variable domain, with the rest looked up from reference TRBV7-3 and TRBJ1-1, is GAGVSQTPSNKVTEKGKYVELRCDPISGHTALYWYRQSLGQGPEFLIYFQGTGAADDSGLPNDRFFAVRPEGSVSTLKIQRTERGDSAVYLCASSLKNPGLGTEAFFGQGTRLTVV.

The CDR3 bases are TGTGCCTGGACCGGGCGGGGGGATGAAAAACTGTTTTTT. Protein product: CAWTGRGDEKLFF. The chain links TRBV30 to TRBJ1-4; tentatively, D is TRBD1 (5 bases). Trimming cost V 4 bases and J 6 bases, with 12 bases left between them. Per the germline V gene, CDR1 is GTSNPN and CDR2 is SVGIG (reference sequence). This CDR3 has 13 residues.

This chain joins TRBV28 and TRBJ1-1; D is unresolved. Trimming removed 6 bases at V and 6 bases at J, with 20 bases between. Germline V gene sequence: CDR1 MDHEN, CDR2 SYDVKM. This CDR3 has 15 residues. The DNA of the CDR3 is TGTGCCAGCAGGCAAGGAGGAACAACGCTCCCTGAAGCTTTCTTT. It encodes CASRQGGTTLPEAFF.

This rearrangement joins TRBV20-1 to TRBJ2-1; tentatively, D is TRBD2 (5 bases). CDR1 is DFQATT and CDR2 is SNEGSKA in the germline V gene (reference sequence). The length of the CDR3 is 14 residues. The V gene lost 3 bases and the J gene lost 3 bases, with 12 bases spanning the gap. The CDR3 DNA is TGCAGTGCTAGCTACGCGGGCCTCTACAATGAGCAGTTCTTC. Residues: CSASYAGLYNEQFF.

V is TRBV5-1 and J is TRBJ1-2; D is possibly TRBD1 (6 bases). Germline lookup yields CDR1 SGHRS and CDR2 YFSETQ. The V end lost 2 bases, the J end lost 2 bases, and 16 bases lay between the germline ends. CDR3 size: 16 residues. The CDR3 is CASSFPQGNANYGYTF. The CDR3, as DNA: TGCGCCAGCAGCTTTCCACAGGGAAACGCCAACTATGGCTACACCTTC.

The V gene is TRBV5-8, the J gene TRBJ1-5; 7 bases map to TRBD1. V trimming: 4 bases; J trimming: 4 bases; junction bases outside the gene matches: 11. Germline V gene data show CDR1 as SGHTS and CDR2 as YDEGEE. The CDR3 has 16 amino acids. CDR3 sequence: CASSTTPTGSNQPQHF. DNA for the CDR3: TGTGCCAGCAGCACAACACCGACAGGGTCGAATCAGCCCCAGCATTTT.